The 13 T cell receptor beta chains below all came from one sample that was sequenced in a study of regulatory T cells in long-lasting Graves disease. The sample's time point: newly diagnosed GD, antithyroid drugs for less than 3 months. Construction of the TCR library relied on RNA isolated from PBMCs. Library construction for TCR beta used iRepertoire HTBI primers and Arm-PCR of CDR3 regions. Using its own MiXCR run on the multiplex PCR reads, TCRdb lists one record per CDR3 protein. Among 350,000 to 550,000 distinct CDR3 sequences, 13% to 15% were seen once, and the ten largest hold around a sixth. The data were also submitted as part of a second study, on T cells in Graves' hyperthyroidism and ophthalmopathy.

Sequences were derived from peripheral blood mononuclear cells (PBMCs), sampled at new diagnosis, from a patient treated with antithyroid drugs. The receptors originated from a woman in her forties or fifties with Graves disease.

The CDR3 is CASSFLGGREEQYF. In nucleotides, the CDR3 is TGTGCCAGCAGTTTTTTAGGGGGCAGGGAAGAGCAGTACTTC. The chain recombines TRBV28 with TRBJ2-7, with TRBD1 matching over 7 bases. This CDR3 is 14 amino acids long. Germline V gives CDR1 MDHEN, CDR2 SYDVKM. Trimming removed 3 bases from V and 7 bases from J; junction bases left unmatched: 9.

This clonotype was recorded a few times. The CDR3 loop reads CASSLTSVDEQYF. The CDR3, as DNA: TGTGCCAGCAGCTTAACTAGCGTCGACGAGCAGTACTTC. V gene TRBV9 combines with J gene TRBJ2-7, with 7 bases aligning to TRBD2. CDR1 SGDLS and CDR2 YYNGEE come from the germline V gene. Trimming at V came to 4 bases and at J to 5 bases, leaving 6 bases not matched to a gene. The CDR3 contains 13 residues.

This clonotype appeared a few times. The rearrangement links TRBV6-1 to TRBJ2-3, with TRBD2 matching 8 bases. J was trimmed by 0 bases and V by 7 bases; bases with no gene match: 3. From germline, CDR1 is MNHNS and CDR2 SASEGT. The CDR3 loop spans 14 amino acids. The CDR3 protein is CASTREGSTDTQYF. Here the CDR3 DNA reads TGTGCCAGCACCCGGGAGGGCAGCACAGATACGCAGTATTTT.

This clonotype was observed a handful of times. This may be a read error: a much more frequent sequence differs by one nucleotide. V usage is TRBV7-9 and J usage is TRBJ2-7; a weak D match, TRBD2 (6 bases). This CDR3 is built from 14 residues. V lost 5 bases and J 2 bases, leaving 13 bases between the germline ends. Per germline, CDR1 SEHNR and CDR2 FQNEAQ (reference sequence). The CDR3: CASSTAGRAYEQYF. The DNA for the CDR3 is TGTGCCAGCAGCACAGCGGGCAGGGCCTACGAGCAGTACTTC.

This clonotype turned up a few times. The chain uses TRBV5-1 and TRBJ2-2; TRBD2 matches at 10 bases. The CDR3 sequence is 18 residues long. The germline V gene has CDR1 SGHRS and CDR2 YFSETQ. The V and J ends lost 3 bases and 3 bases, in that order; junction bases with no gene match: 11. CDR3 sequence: CASSWVGLAGVDTGELFF. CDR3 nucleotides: TGCGCCAGCAGCTGGGTCGGGCTAGCGGGAGTGGACACCGGGGAGCTGTTTTTT.

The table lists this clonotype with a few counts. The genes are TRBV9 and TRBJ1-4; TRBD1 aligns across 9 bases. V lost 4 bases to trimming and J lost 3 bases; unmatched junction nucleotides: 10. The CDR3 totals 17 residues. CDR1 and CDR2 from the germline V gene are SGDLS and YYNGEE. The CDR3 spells CASSPPGQGNANEKLFF. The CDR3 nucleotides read TGTGCCAGCAGCCCGCCGGGACAGGGAAATGCTAATGAAAAACTGTTTTTT.

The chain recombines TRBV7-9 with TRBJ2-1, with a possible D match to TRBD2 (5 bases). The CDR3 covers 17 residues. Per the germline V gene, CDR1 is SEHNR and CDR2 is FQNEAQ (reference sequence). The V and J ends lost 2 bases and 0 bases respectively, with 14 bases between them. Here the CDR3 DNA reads TGTGCCAGCAGCTTACGGGCTAGCTACAGCTCCTACAATGAGCAGTTCTTC. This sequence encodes CASSLRASYSSYNEQFF.

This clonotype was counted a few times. DNA of the CDR3: TGTGCCAGCAGCCAACTAGCGGGAGGGCCCGAGGGGCAGTTCTTC. Translating gives CASSQLAGGPEGQFF. The chain joins TRBV14 to TRBJ2-1; 12 bases map to TRBD2. CDR1 is SGHDN and CDR2 is FVKESK in the germline V gene. The trim removed 2 bases at V and 12 bases at J, leaving 8 bases unmatched. This CDR3 region has 15 residues.

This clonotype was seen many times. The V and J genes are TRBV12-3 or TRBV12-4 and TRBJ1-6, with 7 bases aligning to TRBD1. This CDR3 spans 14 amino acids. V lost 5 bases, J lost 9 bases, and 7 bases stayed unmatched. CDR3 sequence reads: CASSKQGTASPLHF. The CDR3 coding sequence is TGTGCCAGCAGTAAACAGGGGACTGCTTCACCCCTCCACTTT.

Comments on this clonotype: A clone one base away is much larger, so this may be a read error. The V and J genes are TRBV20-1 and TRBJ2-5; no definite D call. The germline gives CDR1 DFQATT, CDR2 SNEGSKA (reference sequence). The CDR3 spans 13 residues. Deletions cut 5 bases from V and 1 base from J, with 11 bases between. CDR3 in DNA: TGCAGTGCTTCGTCCGATGGCCAAGAGACCCAGTACTTC. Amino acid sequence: CSASSDGQETQYF.

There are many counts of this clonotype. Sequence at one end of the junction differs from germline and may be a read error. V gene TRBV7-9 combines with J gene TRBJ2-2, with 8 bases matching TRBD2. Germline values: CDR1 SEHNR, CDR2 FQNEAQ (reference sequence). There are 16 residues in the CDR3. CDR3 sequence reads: CASSATGLGHTGELFF. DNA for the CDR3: TGTGCCAGCAGCGCAACGGGACTAGGTCACACTGGGGAGCTGTTTTTT.

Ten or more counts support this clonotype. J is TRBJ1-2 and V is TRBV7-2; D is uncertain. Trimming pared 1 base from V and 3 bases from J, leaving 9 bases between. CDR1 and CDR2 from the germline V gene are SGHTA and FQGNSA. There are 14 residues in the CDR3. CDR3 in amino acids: CASSLDVGYYGYTF. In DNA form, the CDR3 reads TGTGCCAGCAGCTTAGATGTCGGTTACTATGGCTACACCTTC.

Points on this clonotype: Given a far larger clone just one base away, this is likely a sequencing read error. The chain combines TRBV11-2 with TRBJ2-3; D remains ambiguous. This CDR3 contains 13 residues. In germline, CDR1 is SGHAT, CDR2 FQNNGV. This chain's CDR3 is CASSTWVTPESFF. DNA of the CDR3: TGTGCCAGCAGCACCTGGGTGACTCCTGAATCTTTCTTT.